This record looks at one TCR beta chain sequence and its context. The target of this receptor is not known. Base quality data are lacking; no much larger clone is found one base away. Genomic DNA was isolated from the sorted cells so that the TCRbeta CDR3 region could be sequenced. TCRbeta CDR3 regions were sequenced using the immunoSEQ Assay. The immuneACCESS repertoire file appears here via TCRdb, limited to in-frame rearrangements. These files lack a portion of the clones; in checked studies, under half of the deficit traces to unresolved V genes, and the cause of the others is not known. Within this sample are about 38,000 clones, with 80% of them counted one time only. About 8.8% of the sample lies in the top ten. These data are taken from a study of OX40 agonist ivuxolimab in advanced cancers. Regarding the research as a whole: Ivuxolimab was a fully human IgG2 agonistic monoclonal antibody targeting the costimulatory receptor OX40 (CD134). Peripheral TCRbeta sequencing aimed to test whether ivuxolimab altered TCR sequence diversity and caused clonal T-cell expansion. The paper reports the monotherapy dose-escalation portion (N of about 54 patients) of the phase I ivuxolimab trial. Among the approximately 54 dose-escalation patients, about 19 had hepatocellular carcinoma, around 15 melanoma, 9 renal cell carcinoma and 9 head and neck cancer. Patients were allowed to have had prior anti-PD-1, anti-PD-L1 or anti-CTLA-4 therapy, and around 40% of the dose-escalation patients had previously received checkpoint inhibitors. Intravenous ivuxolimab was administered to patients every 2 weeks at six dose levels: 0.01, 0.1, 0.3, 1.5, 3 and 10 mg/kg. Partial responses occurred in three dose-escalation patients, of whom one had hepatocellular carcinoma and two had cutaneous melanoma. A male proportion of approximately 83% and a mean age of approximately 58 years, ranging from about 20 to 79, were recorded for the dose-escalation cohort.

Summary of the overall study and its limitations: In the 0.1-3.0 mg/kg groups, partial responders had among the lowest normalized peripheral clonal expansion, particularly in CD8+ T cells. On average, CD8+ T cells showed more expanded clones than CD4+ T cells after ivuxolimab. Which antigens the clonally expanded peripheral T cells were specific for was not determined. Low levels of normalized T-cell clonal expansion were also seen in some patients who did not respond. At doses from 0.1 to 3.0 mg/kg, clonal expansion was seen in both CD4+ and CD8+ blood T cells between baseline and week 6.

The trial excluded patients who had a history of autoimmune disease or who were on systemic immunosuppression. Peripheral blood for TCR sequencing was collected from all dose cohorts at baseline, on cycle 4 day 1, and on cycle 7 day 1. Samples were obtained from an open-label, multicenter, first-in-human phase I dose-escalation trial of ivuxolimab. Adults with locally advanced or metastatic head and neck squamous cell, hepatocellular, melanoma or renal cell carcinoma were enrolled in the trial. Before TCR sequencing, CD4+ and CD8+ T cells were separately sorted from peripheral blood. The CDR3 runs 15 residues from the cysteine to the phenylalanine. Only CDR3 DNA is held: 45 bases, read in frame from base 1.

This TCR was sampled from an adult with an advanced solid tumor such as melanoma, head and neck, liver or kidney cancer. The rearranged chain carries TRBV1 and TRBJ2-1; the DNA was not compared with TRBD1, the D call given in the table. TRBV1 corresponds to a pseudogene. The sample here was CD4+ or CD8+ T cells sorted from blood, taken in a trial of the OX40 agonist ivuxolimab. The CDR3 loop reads CTSEKWGFSYNEQFF. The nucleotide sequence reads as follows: TGCACCAGCGAAAAGTGGGGCTTCTCCTACAATGAGCAGTTCTTC.